The 3 T cell receptor beta chains reported below all come from one sample, sequenced in a study of PD-L1 blockade in urothelial cancer. Method: immunoSEQ multiplex PCR; TCRdb's copy keeps in-frame clones and lacks some. The table records approximately 2,500 clones, around 33% of them present only once. The sample in question was tumor tissue, obtained before atezolizumab (anti-PD-L1) treatment. These receptors were collected from a man in his 70s with urothelial cancer.

This clone was found a few times. The chain is built from TRBV19 and TRBJ1-5; D might be TRBD1 (5 bases). The CDR3 runs 17 residues. V shed 5 bases and J shed 0 bases, with 17 bases lying between them. Germline V CDR1 and CDR2: LNHDA, SQIVND (reference sequence). The chain's CDR3 is CASSLNRGRYSNQPQHF. CDR3 nucleotides: TGTGCCAGTAGTCTTAACCGGGGCCGATATAGCAATCAGCCCCAGCATTTT.

This clone was seen a few times. The chain couples TRBV15 to TRBJ2-5; TRBD2 might be the D (6 bases). The CDR3 covers 16 residues. CDR1 is LNHNV and CDR2 is YYDKDF in the germline V gene (reference sequence). Trimming left V 1 base short and J 5 bases short, with 17 bases between. The CDR3 bases are TGTGCCACCAGCAGAGGTGGAGGGAGTAGTCATGAGACCCAGTACTTC. Translation gives CATSRGGGSSHETQYF.

The chain joins TRBV18 to TRBJ2-1; 12 bases match TRBD2. The trim removed 6 bases at V and 4 bases at J, leaving 7 bases unmatched. The CDR3 consists of 16 residues. The germline V gene has CDR1 KGHSH and CDR2 LQKENI. The CDR3 coding sequence is TGTGCCAGCTCGCCTTCTAGCGGGGGGGTGTACAATGAGCAGTTCTTC. This encodes CASSPSSGGVYNEQFF.